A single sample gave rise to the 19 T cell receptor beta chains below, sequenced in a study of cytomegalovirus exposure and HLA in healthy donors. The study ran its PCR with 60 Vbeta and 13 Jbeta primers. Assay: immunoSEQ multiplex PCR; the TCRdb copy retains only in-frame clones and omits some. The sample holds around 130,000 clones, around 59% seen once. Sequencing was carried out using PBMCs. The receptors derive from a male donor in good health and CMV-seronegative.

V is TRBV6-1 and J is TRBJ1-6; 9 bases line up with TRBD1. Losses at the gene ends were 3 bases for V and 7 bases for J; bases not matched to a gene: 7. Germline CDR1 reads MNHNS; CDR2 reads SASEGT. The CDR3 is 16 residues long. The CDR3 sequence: CASSDTQGAWNSPLHF. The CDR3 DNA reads TGTGCCAGCAGTGACACACAGGGGGCCTGGAATTCACCCCTCCACTTT.

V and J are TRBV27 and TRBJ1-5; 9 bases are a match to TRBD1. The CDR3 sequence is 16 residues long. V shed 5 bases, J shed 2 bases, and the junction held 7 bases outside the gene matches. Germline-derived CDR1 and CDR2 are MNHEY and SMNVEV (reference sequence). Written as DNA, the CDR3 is TGTGCCAGCAGTCTCACATGGACAGGGGGCAATCAGCCCCAGCATTTT. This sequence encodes CASSLTWTGGNQPQHF.

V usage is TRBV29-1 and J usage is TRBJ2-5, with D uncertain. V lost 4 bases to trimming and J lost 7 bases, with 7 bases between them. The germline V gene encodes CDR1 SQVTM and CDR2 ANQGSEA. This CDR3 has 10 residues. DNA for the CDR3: TGCAGCGTTGTTAGCCTGACCCAGTACTTC. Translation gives CSVVSLTQYF.

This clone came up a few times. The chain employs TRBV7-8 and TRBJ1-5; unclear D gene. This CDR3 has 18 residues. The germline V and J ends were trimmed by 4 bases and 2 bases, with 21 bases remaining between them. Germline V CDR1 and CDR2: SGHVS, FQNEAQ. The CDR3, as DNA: TGTGCCAGCAGCTACTCAATCTTACGCGGCGGGGGCAATCAGCCCCAGCATTTT. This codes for CASSYSILRGGGNQPQHF. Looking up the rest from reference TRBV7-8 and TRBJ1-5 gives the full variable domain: GAGVSQSPRYKVAKRGQDVALRCDPISGHVSLFWYQQALGQGPEFLTYFQNEAQLDKSGLPSDRFFAERPEGSVSTLKIQRTQQEDSAVYLCASSYSILRGGGNQPQHFGDGTRLSIL.

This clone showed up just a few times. In nucleotides, the CDR3 is TGTGCCAGCAGTGAAGCGGGGAACACTGAAGCTTTCTTT. Its protein is CASSEAGNTEAFF. This chain joins TRBV6-4 and TRBJ1-1; D is unclear. The CDR3 loop spans 13 amino acids. CDR1 is MRHNA, CDR2 SNTAGT, per germline. The germline V and J ends were trimmed by 3 bases and 1 base, with 6 bases remaining between them.

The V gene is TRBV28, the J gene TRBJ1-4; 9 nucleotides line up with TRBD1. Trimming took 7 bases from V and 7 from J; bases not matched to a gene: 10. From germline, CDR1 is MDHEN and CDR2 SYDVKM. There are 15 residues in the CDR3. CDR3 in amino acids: CASTSPGTGREKLFF. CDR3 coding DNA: TGTGCCAGCACCTCCCCCGGGACAGGGCGTGAAAAACTGTTTTTT. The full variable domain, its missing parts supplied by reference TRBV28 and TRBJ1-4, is DVKVTQSSRYLVKRTGEKVFLECVQDMDHENMFWYRQDPGLGLRLIYFSYDVKMKEKGDIPEGYSVSREKKERFSLILESASTNQTSMYLCASTSPGTGREKLFFGSGTQLSVL.

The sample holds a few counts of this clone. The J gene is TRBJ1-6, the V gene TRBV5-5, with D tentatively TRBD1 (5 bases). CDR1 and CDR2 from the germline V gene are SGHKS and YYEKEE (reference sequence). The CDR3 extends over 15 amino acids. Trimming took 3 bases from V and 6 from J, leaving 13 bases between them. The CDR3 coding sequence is TGTGCCAGCAGCTCCCGGGGGGTCGGTAATTCACCCCTCCACTTT. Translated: CASSSRGVGNSPLHF.

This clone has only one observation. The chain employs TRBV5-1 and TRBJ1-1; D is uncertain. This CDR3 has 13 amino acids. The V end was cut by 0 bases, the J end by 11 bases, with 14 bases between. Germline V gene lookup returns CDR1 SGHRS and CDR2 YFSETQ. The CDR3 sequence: CASSLATGGVAFF. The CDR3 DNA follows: TGCGCCAGCAGCTTGGCCACGGGTGGTGTGGCTTTCTTT.

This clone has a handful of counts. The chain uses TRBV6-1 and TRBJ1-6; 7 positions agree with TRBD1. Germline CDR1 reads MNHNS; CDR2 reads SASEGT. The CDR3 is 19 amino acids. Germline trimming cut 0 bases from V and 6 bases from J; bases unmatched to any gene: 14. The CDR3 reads CASSEATPFTGTVNSPLHF. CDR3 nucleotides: TGTGCCAGCAGTGAAGCCACCCCCTTCACCGGGACAGTTAATTCACCCCTCCACTTT.

The CDR3 DNA is TGCGCCAGCAGCCTAAGGGACAGGGGATTTCGGATGAACACTGAAGCTTTCTTT. This gives the protein CASSLRDRGFRMNTEAFF. The V call is TRBV5-1, the J call TRBJ1-1, with 10 bases that match TRBD1. This CDR3 has 18 amino acids. Germline lookup yields CDR1 SGHRS and CDR2 YFSETQ. V shed 4 bases, J shed 0 bases, and the junction held 12 bases outside the gene matches.

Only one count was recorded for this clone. DNA for the CDR3: TGTGCCAGCAGCGTAGAACCGAGACAGGGTCAGGGCTACACCTTC. Translated: CASSVEPRQGQGYTF. This chain links TRBV9 with TRBJ1-2; 7 positions agree with TRBD1. Germline-derived CDR1 and CDR2 are SGDLS and YYNGEE. The CDR3 contains 15 residues. V was pared by 0 bases and J by 8 bases, with 10 bases of the junction left unmatched.

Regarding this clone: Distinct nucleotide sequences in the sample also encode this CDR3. The CDR3 reads CASSEGQVGGTQYF. In DNA form, the CDR3 reads TGTGCCAGCAGTGAAGGGCAGGTGGGGGGGACCCAGTACTTC. The chain employs TRBV2 and TRBJ2-5, with D possibly matching TRBD2 (6 bases). V was trimmed by 1 base and J by 7 bases, leaving 13 bases between them. The length of the CDR3 is 14 residues. CDR1 and CDR2 (germline): SNHLY, FYNNEI.

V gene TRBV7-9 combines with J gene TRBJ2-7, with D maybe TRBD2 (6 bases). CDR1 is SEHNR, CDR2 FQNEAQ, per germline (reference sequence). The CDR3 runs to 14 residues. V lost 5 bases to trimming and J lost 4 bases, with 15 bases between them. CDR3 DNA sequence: TGTGCCAGCAGCCCGCGGGACGAATTTTACGAGCAGTACTTC. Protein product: CASSPRDEFYEQYF.

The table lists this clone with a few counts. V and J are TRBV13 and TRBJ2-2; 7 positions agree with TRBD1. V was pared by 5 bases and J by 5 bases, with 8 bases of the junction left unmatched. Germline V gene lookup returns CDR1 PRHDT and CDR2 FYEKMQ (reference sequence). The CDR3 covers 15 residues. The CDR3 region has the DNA TGTGCCAGCAGCCCCACAGGGGCTTGGACCGGGGAGCTGTTTTTT. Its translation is CASSPTGAWTGELFF.

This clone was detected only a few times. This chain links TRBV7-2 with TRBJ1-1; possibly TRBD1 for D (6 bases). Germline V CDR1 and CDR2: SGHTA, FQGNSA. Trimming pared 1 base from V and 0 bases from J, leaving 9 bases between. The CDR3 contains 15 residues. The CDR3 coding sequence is TGTGCCAGCAGCTTAGAGGGGGACATGAACACTGAAGCTTTCTTT. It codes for CASSLEGDMNTEAFF.

The chain's CDR3 is CATSAGFGGNQPQHF. CDR3 coding DNA: TGTGCCACCAGCGCAGGATTCGGGGGCAATCAGCCCCAGCATTTT. The chain has TRBV15 and TRBJ1-5; D not resolved. The V gene's germline CDR1 is LNHNV and CDR2 YYDKDF (reference sequence). The CDR3 consists of 15 residues. Trimming shortened V by 5 bases and J by 2 bases, and 13 bases separated the two germline ends.

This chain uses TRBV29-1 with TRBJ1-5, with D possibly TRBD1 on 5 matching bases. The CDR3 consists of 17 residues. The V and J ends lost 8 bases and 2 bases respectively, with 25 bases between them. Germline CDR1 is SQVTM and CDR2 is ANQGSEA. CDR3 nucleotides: TGCAGCCCCCCCGGGGGAGGCAGGTCCGATGGCAATCAGCCCCAGCATTTT. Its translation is CSPPGGGRSDGNQPQHF.

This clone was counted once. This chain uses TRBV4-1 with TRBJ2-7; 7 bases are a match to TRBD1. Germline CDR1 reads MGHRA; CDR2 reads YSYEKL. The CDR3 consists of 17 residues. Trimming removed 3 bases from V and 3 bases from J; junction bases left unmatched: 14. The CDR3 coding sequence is TGCGCCAGCAGCCAGTACGAGACAGGGTTTGAGATCTACGAGCAGTACTTC. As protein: CASSQYETGFEIYEQYF.

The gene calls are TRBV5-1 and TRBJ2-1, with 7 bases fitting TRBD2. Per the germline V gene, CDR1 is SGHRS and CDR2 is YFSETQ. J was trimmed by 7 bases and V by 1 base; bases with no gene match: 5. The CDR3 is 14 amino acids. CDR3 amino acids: CASSLLSGENEQFF. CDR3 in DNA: TGCGCCAGCAGCTTGTTGAGCGGGGAGAATGAGCAGTTCTTC.